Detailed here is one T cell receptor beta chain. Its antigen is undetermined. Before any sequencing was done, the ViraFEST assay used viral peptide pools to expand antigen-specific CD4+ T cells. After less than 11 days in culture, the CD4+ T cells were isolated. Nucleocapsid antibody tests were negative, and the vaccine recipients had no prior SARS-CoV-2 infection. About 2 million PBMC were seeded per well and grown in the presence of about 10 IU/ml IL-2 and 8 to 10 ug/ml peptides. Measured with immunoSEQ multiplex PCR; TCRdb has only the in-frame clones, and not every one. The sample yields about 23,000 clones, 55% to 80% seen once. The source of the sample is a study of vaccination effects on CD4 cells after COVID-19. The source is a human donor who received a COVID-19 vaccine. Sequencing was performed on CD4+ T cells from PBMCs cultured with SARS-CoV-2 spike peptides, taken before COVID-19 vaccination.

CDR3 region: CASSQEQRARHEQFF. The CDR3 DNA sequence: TGCGCCAGCAGCCAAGAGCAGCGAGCTCGACATGAGCAGTTCTTC. The chain is built from TRBV4-1 and TRBJ2-1, with D uncertain. CDR1 and CDR2 (germline): MGHRA, YSYEKL. The V end was cut by 0 bases, the J end by 8 bases, with 14 bases between. This CDR3 has 15 amino acids.